The 7 T cell receptor beta chains below all came from one sample that was sequenced in a study of circulating CD8 cells and anti-PD-1 response in melanoma (dated by TCRdb to the early 2020s). Instrument on record: NextSeq 500. TCR libraries were prepared from around 15 ng of total RNA with the QIAseq Immune Repertoire RNA Library Kit, Human TCR Panel. TCRdb trimmed public reads at Q25 via fastp, called clones via MiXCR and kept in-frame beta chains. Each CDR3 protein appears once, grouped with its most common genes and DNA. The sample yields under 600 distinct CDR3 sequences; roughly 13% were counted once. Around 50% of the sample is held by the ten biggest clonotypes. A BD FACSAria II cell sorter was used to sort four subsets, defined by PD-1 and/or TIGIT, from live CD3+CD8+TCRalphabeta+ cells. The sample here was CD8+ T cells from PBMCs, taken at baseline or after one month of anti-PD-1 therapy (not recorded which). These receptors all stem from a human donor with melanoma.

Judged by abundance, this clonotype is large. The V call is TRBV27, the J call TRBJ1-1; D not certain. The CDR3 is 15 residues long. CDR1 MNHEY and CDR2 SMNVEV come from the germline V gene (reference sequence). V was pared by 8 bases and J by 5 bases, with 21 bases between. The CDR3 loop is CASDHSMGSGTEAFF. CDR3 DNA sequence: TGTGCCAGCGACCATTCTATGGGGTCGGGGACTGAAGCTTTCTTT.

By share of the sample, this clonotype is medium-sized. The chain couples TRBV28 to TRBJ2-7; D is undetermined. The V end was cut by 5 bases, the J end by 1 base, with 12 bases between. This CDR3 contains 14 residues. CDR1 is MDHEN and CDR2 is SYDVKM in the germline V gene. For the CDR3, the DNA is TGTGCCAGCAGTAGGAGTTTCATTTCCTACGAGCAGTACTTC. This sequence encodes CASSRSFISYEQYF.

This clonotype is judged medium-sized (0.01 to 0.1%). The gene calls are TRBV11-2 and TRBJ2-1; perhaps TRBD2 as D (6 bases). The length of the CDR3 is 14 residues. The V and J ends lost 5 bases and 5 bases respectively, with 13 bases between them. Germline-derived CDR1 and CDR2 are SGHAT and FQNNGV. CDR3 nucleotide sequence: TGTGCCAGCAGCGAATGGGGGGTTGACAATGAGCAGTTCTTC. This translates into CASSEWGVDNEQFF. Variable domain in full (rest from reference TRBV11-2 and TRBJ2-1): EAGVAQSPRYKIIEKRQSVAFWCNPISGHATLYWYQQILGQGPKLLIQFQNNGVVDDSQLPKDRFSAERLKGVDSTLKIQPAKLEDSAVYLCASSEWGVDNEQFFGPGTRLTVL.

This clonotype is classed as medium-sized. The chain has TRBV3-1 and TRBJ1-1; the D is unclear. Trimming took 5 bases from V and 9 from J, leaving 13 bases between them. This CDR3 spans 12 amino acids. The germline V gene has CDR1 LGHDT and CDR2 YNNKEL (reference sequence). CDR3 region: CASSGRSIQAFF. The DNA for the CDR3 is TGTGCCAGCAGCGGCCGGTCTATACAAGCTTTCTTT. Combining the CDR3 with reference TRBV3-1 and TRBJ1-1 gives the whole variable domain DTAVSQTPKYLVTQMGNDKSIKCEQNLGHDTMYWYKQDSKKFLKIMFSYNNKELIINETVPNRFSPKSPDKAHLNLHINSLELGDSAVYFCASSGRSIQAFFGQGTRLTVV.

By share, this clonotype ranks as large. The genes are TRBV7-9 and TRBJ2-1, with 13 bases fitting TRBD2. There are 19 residues in the CDR3. Germline lookup yields CDR1 SEHNR and CDR2 FQNEAQ (reference sequence). V lost 2 bases, J lost 1 base, and 8 bases stayed unmatched. The DNA of the CDR3 is TGTGCCAGCAGCTTATCCCTTACTAGCGGGGGGGTGTCCTACAATGAGCAGTTCTTC. Translating it yields CASSLSLTSGGVSYNEQFF.

With regard to this clonotype: Since no conserved phenylalanine or tryptophan closes the CDR3, a read error is the likely cause. The limits of the CDR3 on the DNA are not certain, so only TCRdb's listed CDR3 is given. The chain carries TRBV29-1 and TRBJ1-1. The CDR3 comprises 12 residues, both ends counted. The germline CDR1 and CDR2 sequences are SQVTM and ANQGSEA. The CDR3 is CSSRLGVTEALS.

This clonotype is categorized as large. V usage is TRBV5-4 and J usage is TRBJ2-7, with no clear D. The germline gives CDR1 SGHNT, CDR2 YYREEE (reference sequence). The CDR3 loop spans 12 amino acids. Between the trimmed V and J ends, which lost 3 bases and 2 bases, there was a span of 6 bases. Here the CDR3 DNA reads TGTGCCAGCAGCTCCCCCACCTACGAGCAGTACTTC. Translated, it gives CASSSPTYEQYF.